This TCR beta chain was profiled in a study of blood T cell repertoires in COVID-19. Only in-frame clones appear in the TCRdb table, and some are missing; sequencing was by immunoSEQ multiplex PCR. The sample shows approximately 300,000 clones, roughly 90% of them seen only once. CDR3 length: 14 residues. V lost 0 bases and J 5 bases, leaving 8 bases between the germline ends. Germline V CDR1 and CDR2: SGHTA, FQGTGA. V gene TRBV7-3 combines with J gene TRBJ2-1; weak D call: TRBD2 (5 bases). The clonotype was recovered from a woman in her twenties or thirties who had recovered from COVID-19. Sequenced material: PBMCs or T cells enriched from blood (not recorded which). CDR3 residues: CASSLTRENNEQFF. DNA for the CDR3: TGTGCCAGCAGCTTAACGAGGGAAAACAATGAGCAGTTCTTC.